A single T cell receptor beta chain is shown here with its context. What it binds is unknown. This sample was included in a study of radiation and T cells in renal cell carcinoma. Turning to the study itself: Nephrectomy followed 15 Gy stereotactic body radiation by 4 weeks.

Assay: immunoSEQ multiplex PCR; the TCRdb copy retains only in-frame clones and omits some. Among 60,000 to 65,000 clones, around 76% were seen once, and the ten largest hold over 6%. Time point specified: blood 2 weeks post-SBRT. The treatment was: 15 Gy SBRT to primary tumor, nephrectomy 4 weeks later. This renal cell carcinoma was of the clear cell type. Germline V CDR1 and CDR2: SGHDN, FVKESK. The V end lost 7 bases, the J end lost 10 bases, and 13 bases lay between the germline ends. The CDR3 has 12 residues. The study's findings and limits: No pretreatment tumor biopsies were available for baseline clonotypes. In blood, top tumor clones expanded by 2 weeks, shrinking by 4.

The J gene is TRBJ1-4, the V gene TRBV14; the D is unclear. The sequences come from blood, collected from a patient whose treatment included radiotherapy and nephrectomy. This TCR derives from a man in his 60s with renal cell carcinoma. CDR3 protein: CASTAGDRKLFF. In DNA form, the CDR3 reads TGTGCCAGCACCGCTGGAGATCGAAAACTGTTTTTT.